Listed below are T cell receptor beta chains from one sample, sequenced in a study of shared clonotypes between healthy human individuals. Assay: immunoSEQ multiplex PCR; the TCRdb copy retains only in-frame clones and omits some. The table includes a few hundred thousand clones, approximately 65% detected once. Sequenced material: memory CD4+ T cells sorted from blood. The receptors shown here come from a man aged 25-45 years in good health. Both conserved end residues are part of each CDR3. The D gene is left open where the match is weak. The size entry is marked missing in some rows and otherwise reads once, few, many or a size class.

cdr3_length: 16
v_call: TRBV27
clone_size: NA
j_call: TRBJ1-2
d_call: TRBD1
cdr3_aa: CASSLFRGAQGYGYTF
cdr3_nt: TGTGCCAGCAGTTTATTCAGGGGGGCCCAGGGCTATGGCTACACCTTC

cdr3_length: 16
v_call: TRBV9
clone_size: NA
j_call: TRBJ2-7
d_call: TRBD1
cdr3_aa: CASSASPTGSFFEQYF
cdr3_nt: TGTGCCAGCAGCGCTTCGCCGACAGGGAGTTTTTTCGAGCAGTACTTC

cdr3_length: 14
v_call: TRBV5-6
clone_size: NA
j_call: TRBJ1-4
d_call: NA
cdr3_aa: CASTRYTGGEKLFF
cdr3_nt: TGTGCCAGCACCCGATACACCGGCGGGGAAAAACTGTTTTTT

cdr3_length: 18
v_call: TRBV10-3
clone_size: NA
j_call: TRBJ2-2
d_call: TRBD1
cdr3_aa: CAISEPPGQGWNTGELFF
cdr3_nt: TGTGCCATCAGTGAGCCCCCGGGACAGGGCTGGAACACCGGGGAGCTGTTTTTT

cdr3_length: 14
v_call: TRBV19
clone_size: NA
j_call: TRBJ2-3
d_call: TRBD1
cdr3_aa: CASSHRQGTDTQYF
cdr3_nt: TGTGCCAGTAGTCACCGACAGGGTACAGATACGCAGTATTTT

cdr3_length: 17
v_call: TRBV19
clone_size: NA
j_call: TRBJ1-4
d_call: NA
cdr3_aa: CASSAHLRVATNEKLFF
cdr3_nt: TGTGCCAGTAGTGCGCACCTGAGGGTTGCAACTAATGAAAAACTGTTTTTT

cdr3_length: 14
v_call: TRBV15
clone_size: NA
j_call: TRBJ1-1
d_call: TRBD1
cdr3_aa: CATSRRTGDTEAFF
cdr3_nt: TGTGCCACCAGCAGACGTACAGGGGACACTGAAGCTTTCTTT

cdr3_length: 13
v_call: TRBV7-9
clone_size: NA
j_call: TRBJ1-2
d_call: TRBD1
cdr3_aa: CASRPGQQYGYTF
cdr3_nt: TGTGCCAGCAGGCCGGGACAGCAATATGGCTACACCTTC

cdr3_length: 13
v_call: TRBV23-1
clone_size: NA
j_call: TRBJ2-6
d_call: NA
cdr3_aa: CASSCTGANVLTF
cdr3_nt: TGCGCCAGCAGTTGTACTGGGGCCAACGTCCTGACTTTC

cdr3_length: 16
v_call: TRBV10-3
clone_size: NA
j_call: TRBJ2-3
d_call: TRBD1
cdr3_aa: CAISDRQGGGGDTQYF
cdr3_nt: TGTGCCATCAGTGACCGACAGGGTGGAGGAGGAGATACGCAGTATTTT

cdr3_length: 14
v_call: TRBV19
clone_size: NA
j_call: TRBJ2-7
d_call: NA
cdr3_aa: CASSTRDGTYEQYF
cdr3_nt: TGTGCCAGTAGTACCCGGGACGGAACCTACGAGCAGTACTTC

cdr3_length: 14
v_call: TRBV6-1
clone_size: once
j_call: TRBJ1-4
d_call: NA
cdr3_aa: CTSSETGINEKLFF
cdr3_nt: TGTACCAGCAGTGAAACAGGGATTAATGAAAAACTGTTTTTT

cdr3_length: 14
v_call: TRBV5-1
clone_size: NA
j_call: TRBJ1-3
d_call: NA
cdr3_aa: CASSLDHSGNTIYF
cdr3_nt: TGCGCCAGCAGCTTGGATCACTCTGGAAACACCATATATTTT

cdr3_length: 12
v_call: TRBV6-5
clone_size: few
j_call: TRBJ2-1
d_call: NA
cdr3_aa: CASSNQDGEQFF
cdr3_nt: TGTGCCAGCAGTAACCAAGACGGGGAGCAGTTCTTC

cdr3_length: 16
v_call: TRBV4-3
clone_size: NA
j_call: TRBJ1-2
d_call: TRBD1
cdr3_aa: CASSQGRDRKGYGYTF
cdr3_nt: TGCGCCAGCAGCCAAGGACGGGACAGGAAGGGCTATGGCTACACCTTC

cdr3_length: 18
v_call: TRBV7-2
clone_size: NA
j_call: TRBJ2-4
d_call: TRBD1
cdr3_aa: CASSLEGTVTLAKNIQYF
cdr3_nt: TGTGCCAGCAGCTTAGAAGGGACAGTTACACTAGCCAAAAACATTCAGTACTTC

cdr3_length: 15
v_call: TRBV18
clone_size: NA
j_call: TRBJ2-1
d_call: TRBD2
cdr3_aa: CASSPPGTSYNEQFF
cdr3_nt: TGTGCCAGCTCACCACCAGGGACTAGCTACAATGAGCAGTTCTTC

cdr3_length: 13
v_call: TRBV7-2
clone_size: NA
j_call: TRBJ2-1
d_call: TRBD2
cdr3_aa: CASSLERESPWFF
cdr3_nt: TGTGCCAGCAGCTTAGAGCGGGAGTCTCCCTGGTTCTTC

cdr3_length: 13
v_call: TRBV5-4
clone_size: NA
j_call: TRBJ2-7
d_call: NA
cdr3_aa: CASSFNRVYEQYF
cdr3_nt: TGTGCCAGCAGCTTCAACAGGGTCTACGAGCAGTACTTC

cdr3_length: 11
v_call: TRBV25-1
clone_size: once
j_call: TRBJ2-1
d_call: NA
cdr3_aa: CASSVRDEQFF
cdr3_nt: TGTGCCAGCAGTGTAAGGGATGAGCAGTTCTTC

cdr3_length: 13
v_call: TRBV6-5
clone_size: NA
j_call: TRBJ2-7
d_call: TRBD2
cdr3_aa: CASTTSGVYEQYF
cdr3_nt: TGTGCCAGCACTACTAGCGGGGTATACGAGCAGTACTTC

cdr3_length: 22
v_call: TRBV4-2
clone_size: NA
j_call: TRBJ2-4
d_call: TRBD2
cdr3_aa: CASSQDGLAGGLRVLAKNIQYF
cdr3_nt: TGTGCCAGCAGCCAAGATGGACTAGCGGGAGGGCTGAGGGTTCTAGCCAAAAACATTCAGTACTTC

cdr3_length: 14
v_call: TRBV5-1
clone_size: NA
j_call: TRBJ2-7
d_call: TRBD1
cdr3_aa: CASSLRDSNYEQYF
cdr3_nt: TGCGCCAGCAGCCTCCGGGACAGTAACTACGAGCAGTACTTC

cdr3_length: 18
v_call: TRBV19
clone_size: NA
j_call: TRBJ1-3
d_call: NA
cdr3_aa: CASSIIASRVFSGNTIYF
cdr3_nt: TGTGCCAGTAGTATTATTGCGTCGAGGGTCTTCTCTGGAAACACCATATATTTT

cdr3_length: 14
v_call: TRBV7-2
clone_size: NA
j_call: TRBJ2-2
d_call: NA
cdr3_aa: CASSQQLVTGELFF
cdr3_nt: TGTGCCAGCAGCCAACAACTAGTGACCGGGGAGCTGTTTTTT

cdr3_length: 13
v_call: TRBV19
clone_size: few
j_call: TRBJ1-1
d_call: NA
cdr3_aa: CASSIVKNTEAFF
cdr3_nt: TGTGCCAGTAGTATAGTCAAGAACACTGAAGCTTTCTTT

cdr3_length: 17
v_call: TRBV25-1
clone_size: NA
j_call: TRBJ2-1
d_call: TRBD2
cdr3_aa: CASSEPRTSGANNEQFF
cdr3_nt: TGTGCCAGCAGTGAACCCCGGACTAGCGGGGCTAACAATGAGCAGTTCTTC

cdr3_length: 15
v_call: TRBV10-3
clone_size: NA
j_call: TRBJ2-5
d_call: NA
cdr3_aa: CAISEPAGLQETQYF
cdr3_nt: TGTGCCATCAGTGAGCCTGCGGGCCTACAAGAGACCCAGTACTTC

cdr3_length: 14
v_call: TRBV9
clone_size: NA
j_call: TRBJ2-5
d_call: TRBD1
cdr3_aa: CASSVGTVQETQYF
cdr3_nt: TGTGCCAGCAGCGTTGGGACAGTTCAAGAGACCCAGTACTTC

cdr3_length: 11
v_call: TRBV29-1
clone_size: NA
j_call: TRBJ2-5
d_call: NA
cdr3_aa: CSVAYQETQYF
cdr3_nt: TGCAGCGTTGCCTACCAAGAGACCCAGTACTTC

cdr3_length: 14
v_call: TRBV27
clone_size: once
j_call: TRBJ2-1
d_call: TRBD2
cdr3_aa: CASSDLAGGMEQFF
cdr3_nt: TGTGCCAGCAGTGACCTAGCGGGAGGTATGGAGCAGTTCTTC

cdr3_length: 16
v_call: TRBV18
clone_size: NA
j_call: TRBJ2-3
d_call: TRBD1
cdr3_aa: CASSPPGAGGIDTQYF
cdr3_nt: TGTGCCAGCTCACCCCCGGGAGCAGGGGGCATAGATACGCAGTATTTT

cdr3_length: 17
v_call: TRBV4-1
clone_size: NA
j_call: TRBJ2-2
d_call: TRBD2
cdr3_aa: CASSQIPGLVGTGELFF
cdr3_nt: TGCGCCAGCAGCCAGATACCGGGACTAGTTGGCACTGGGGAGCTGTTTTTT

cdr3_length: 15
v_call: TRBV2
clone_size: NA
j_call: TRBJ2-1
d_call: NA
cdr3_aa: CASSEMGQETNEQFF
cdr3_nt: TGTGCCAGCAGTGAAATGGGCCAAGAAACCAATGAGCAGTTCTTC

cdr3_length: 11
v_call: TRBV21-1
clone_size: few
j_call: TRBJ2-1
d_call: NA
cdr3_aa: CASRGARGQFF
cdr3_nt: TGTGCCAGCAGGGGGGCTCGTGGGCAGTTCTTC

cdr3_length: 17
v_call: TRBV19
clone_size: NA
j_call: TRBJ2-7
d_call: TRBD1
cdr3_aa: CASSASGTGARGYEQYF
cdr3_nt: TGTGCCAGTAGTGCCTCCGGGACAGGGGCTAGGGGCTACGAGCAGTACTTC

cdr3_length: 14
v_call: TRBV28
clone_size: few
j_call: TRBJ2-3
d_call: TRBD1
cdr3_aa: CASSPSDRADTQYF
cdr3_nt: TGTGCCAGCAGTCCATCGGACAGGGCTGATACGCAGTATTTT

cdr3_length: 13
v_call: TRBV11-2
clone_size: once
j_call: TRBJ2-7
d_call: NA
cdr3_aa: CASSLGQVNEQYF
cdr3_nt: TGTGCCAGCAGCTTAGGCCAGGTCAACGAGCAGTACTTC

cdr3_length: 14
v_call: TRBV7-8
clone_size: NA
j_call: TRBJ2-7
d_call: NA
cdr3_aa: CASSSAGSAYEQYF
cdr3_nt: TGTGCCAGCAGCTCCGCCGGGAGCGCCTACGAGCAGTACTTC

cdr3_length: 13
v_call: TRBV5-4
clone_size: NA
j_call: TRBJ2-5
d_call: NA
cdr3_aa: CASSGRGEETQYF
cdr3_nt: TGTGCCAGCAGCGGTCGGGGAGAGGAGACCCAGTACTTC

cdr3_length: 13
v_call: TRBV2
clone_size: few
j_call: TRBJ1-3
d_call: TRBD1
cdr3_aa: CASSGQAGNTIYF
cdr3_nt: TGTGCCAGCTCCGGACAGGCTGGAAACACCATATATTTT

cdr3_length: 15
v_call: TRBV11-2
clone_size: NA
j_call: TRBJ2-6
d_call: NA
cdr3_aa: CASSLIFSGANVLTF
cdr3_nt: TGTGCCAGCAGCTTAATCTTCTCTGGGGCCAACGTCCTGACTTTC

cdr3_length: 12
v_call: TRBV28
clone_size: many
j_call: TRBJ2-5
d_call: NA
cdr3_aa: CASRGFRETQYF
cdr3_nt: TGTGCCAGCAGGGGGTTTCGGGAGACCCAGTACTTC

cdr3_length: 15
v_call: TRBV5-6
clone_size: NA
j_call: TRBJ2-4
d_call: TRBD2
cdr3_aa: CASSLTGRDRNIQYF
cdr3_nt: TGTGCCAGCAGCTTGACCGGGAGGGACCGAAACATTCAGTACTTC

cdr3_length: 17
v_call: TRBV7-9
clone_size: NA
j_call: TRBJ1-1
d_call: TRBD1
cdr3_aa: CASSPFPDRLMNTEAFF
cdr3_nt: TGTGCCAGCAGCCCCTTTCCGGACAGGCTAATGAACACTGAAGCTTTCTTT

cdr3_length: 16
v_call: TRBV6-5
clone_size: NA
j_call: TRBJ1-2
d_call: NA
cdr3_aa: CASSYDPQGLYYGYTF
cdr3_nt: TGTGCCAGCAGTTACGACCCGCAGGGACTCTACTATGGCTACACCTTC

cdr3_length: 17
v_call: TRBV19
clone_size: few
j_call: TRBJ2-5
d_call: NA
cdr3_aa: CASSIGLRGRRQETQYF
cdr3_nt: TGTGCCAGTAGTATTGGGTTAAGGGGTCGACGTCAAGAGACCCAGTACTTC

cdr3_length: 15
v_call: TRBV28
clone_size: NA
j_call: TRBJ1-4
d_call: TRBD1
cdr3_aa: CASSSRQGANEKLFF
cdr3_nt: TGTGCCAGCAGTTCTCGACAGGGTGCTAATGAAAAACTGTTTTTT

cdr3_length: 13
v_call: TRBV18
clone_size: NA
j_call: TRBJ1-1
d_call: NA
cdr3_aa: CASSPQGSVEAFF
cdr3_nt: TGTGCCAGCTCACCACAGGGTTCGGTTGAAGCTTTCTTT

cdr3_length: 15
v_call: TRBV10-3
clone_size: NA
j_call: TRBJ2-1
d_call: NA
cdr3_aa: CAISESAGSNNEQFF
cdr3_nt: TGTGCCATCAGTGAGTCGGCAGGGTCTAACAATGAGCAGTTCTTC

cdr3_length: 17
v_call: TRBV4-1
clone_size: once
j_call: TRBJ2-3
d_call: TRBD2
cdr3_aa: CASSHLAGGTSTDTQYF
cdr3_nt: TGCGCCAGCAGCCATTTAGCGGGAGGGACTAGCACAGATACGCAGTATTTT

cdr3_length: 14
v_call: TRBV5-1
clone_size: NA
j_call: TRBJ1-2
d_call: TRBD1
cdr3_aa: CASSSQGGLSGYTF
cdr3_nt: TGCGCCAGCAGCTCACAAGGGGGCCTAAGTGGCTACACCTTC

cdr3_length: 13
v_call: TRBV10-1
clone_size: many
j_call: TRBJ2-5
d_call: NA
cdr3_aa: CASSESLTGTQYF
cdr3_nt: TGCGCCAGCAGTGAGTCTCTTACAGGGACCCAGTACTTC

cdr3_length: 14
v_call: TRBV6-1
clone_size: NA
j_call: TRBJ1-2
d_call: NA
cdr3_aa: CASSDGPGPEGYTF
cdr3_nt: TGTGCCAGCAGTGATGGACCGGGCCCCGAAGGCTACACCTTC

cdr3_length: 16
v_call: TRBV5-4
clone_size: NA
j_call: TRBJ1-2
d_call: NA
cdr3_aa: CASSGGSPGANYGYTF
cdr3_nt: TGTGCCAGCAGCGGAGGGTCTCCCGGAGCTAACTATGGCTACACCTTC

cdr3_length: 13
v_call: TRBV29-1
clone_size: NA
j_call: TRBJ1-1
d_call: NA
cdr3_aa: CSVGVVTNTEAFF
cdr3_nt: TGCAGCGTTGGGGTAGTGACGAACACTGAAGCTTTCTTT

cdr3_length: 15
v_call: TRBV5-1
clone_size: few
j_call: TRBJ2-1
d_call: TRBD1
cdr3_aa: CASNSGQGPHNEQFF
cdr3_nt: TGCGCCAGCAACTCAGGACAGGGTCCACACAATGAGCAGTTCTTC

cdr3_length: 14
v_call: TRBV2
clone_size: NA
j_call: TRBJ1-4
d_call: TRBD1
cdr3_aa: CASSVGTGNEKLFF
cdr3_nt: TGTGCCAGCAGTGTTGGGACAGGAAATGAAAAACTGTTTTTT